The 13 T cell receptor beta chains in this list originate from one sample, sequenced in a study of T cells in Graves' hyperthyroidism and ophthalmopathy. Researchers took RNA transcripts and amplified the TCR beta CDR3 regions from them. The HTBI primer set served for first-round RT-PCR of the TCR CDR3. TCRdb reanalysed the multiplex PCR reads using MiXCR and keeps one entry per CDR3 protein. The table has about 250,000 distinct CDR3 sequences, 20% to 25% seen once. Input material: blood. The receptors here all came from a man aged 30 to 39 with Graves' ophthalmopathy.

This clonotype was recorded at least ten times. This sequence joins TRBV20-1 and TRBJ1-2; D gene ambiguous. The V end lost 2 bases, the J end lost 10 bases, and 23 bases lay between the germline ends. The CDR3 loop spans 15 amino acids. Germline assignment: CDR1 DFQATT and CDR2 SNEGSKA (reference sequence). The CDR3 DNA reads as TGCAGTGCTAGACCTTTCTCTAGCTCGGAGTGGTTCTACACCTTC. Translated, it gives CSARPFSSSEWFYTF.

CDR3 in amino acids: CASSMGGGTYEQYF. The CDR3 DNA sequence: TGTGCCAGTAGTATGGGGGGCGGAACCTACGAGCAGTACTTC. J is TRBJ2-7 and V is TRBV19; D could derive from TRBD1 or TRBD2 (6 bases each). Between the trimmed V and J ends, which lost 3 bases and 2 bases, there was a span of 11 bases. The CDR3 spans 14 residues. Germline V gene sequence: CDR1 LNHDA, CDR2 SQIVND (reference sequence).

This rearrangement joins TRBV29-1 to TRBJ2-1, with unresolved D. Germline V lookup: CDR1 SQVTM, CDR2 ANQGSEA. V lost 1 base to trimming and J lost 0 bases, with 16 bases between them. This CDR3 has 17 residues. In DNA, the CDR3 is TGCAGCGTTGAAGCCTGGCGACGCTACAGCTCCTACAATGAGCAGTTCTTC. Protein: CSVEAWRRYSSYNEQFF.

CDR3 bases: TGTGCCAGCAGCTTTCTCCTAGCGTACAGCACAGATACGCAGTATTTT. It encodes CASSFLLAYSTDTQYF. V is TRBV7-3 and J is TRBJ2-3, with D perhaps TRBD2 (6 bases). The V end was cut by 3 bases, the J end by 0 bases, with 13 bases between. Germline CDR1 SGHTA, CDR2 FQGTGA. The CDR3 loop spans 16 amino acids.

The table lists this clonotype with many counts. The CDR3 DNA reads TGTGCCAGCAGCTTAGCCTCCCCGGGACTAGCGGGAGGGCCTTGGGAGCAGTACTTC. Translation gives CASSLASPGLAGGPWEQYF. V usage is TRBV11-1 and J usage is TRBJ2-7; 16 bases agree with TRBD2. The V gene's germline CDR1 is SGHAT and CDR2 FQDESV (reference sequence). The V segment lost 0 bases and the J segment 7 bases; nucleotides outside the gene matches: 12. The CDR3 length is 19 residues.

The chain has TRBV7-6 and TRBJ2-4; 7 nucleotides match TRBD1. Germline CDR1 SGHVS, CDR2 FNYEAQ. The CDR3 runs 13 residues. The J segment lost 11 bases and the V segment lost 1 base, leaving 5 bases of the junction unmatched. Here the CDR3 DNA reads TGTGCCAGCAGCTTAGAGGGCACAGGGGTTCAGTACTTC. Translation: CASSLEGTGVQYF. Using reference TRBV7-6 and TRBJ2-4 for the parts outside the CDR3, the full variable domain is GAGVSQSPRYKVTKRGQDVALRCDPISGHVSLYWYRQALGQGPEFLTYFNYEAQQDKSGLPNDRFSAERPEGSISTLTIQRTEQRDSAMYRCASSLEGTGVQYFGAGTRLSVL.

The chain carries TRBV20-1 and TRBJ2-7; TRBD2 agrees at 10 bases. Looked up from germline, CDR1 is DFQATT and CDR2 is SNEGSKA (reference sequence). J gave up 4 bases and V 4 bases, and 13 bases lay outside the gene matches. CDR3 size: 16 residues. As DNA, the CDR3 is TGCAGTGCTACCATCAGCGGGAGGGGGGATGGATACGAGCAGTACTTC. Protein product: CSATISGRGDGYEQYF.

The V gene is TRBV18, the J gene TRBJ1-2; no clear D gene. In germline, CDR1 is KGHSH, CDR2 LQKENI. Trimming removed 1 base from V and 3 bases from J, with 6 bases in between. The CDR3 is 13 residues long. The DNA of the CDR3 is TGTGCCAGCTCACCACTAGAAGACTATGGCTACACCTTC. Residues: CASSPLEDYGYTF.

This clonotype was found a few times. The rearrangement joins TRBV7-9 to TRBJ2-7, with 10 bases identical to TRBD1. Losses at the gene ends were 1 base for V and 5 bases for J; bases not matched to a gene: 2. Germline V gene lookup returns CDR1 SEHNR and CDR2 FQNEAQ (reference sequence). This CDR3 is 14 amino acids long. The CDR3 region is CASSLGTGGHEQYF. Here the CDR3 DNA reads TGTGCCAGCAGCTTAGGGACAGGGGGGCACGAGCAGTACTTC. The variable domain in full, completed from reference TRBV7-9 and TRBJ2-7, reads DTGVSQNPRHKITKRGQNVTFRCDPISEHNRLYWYRQTLGQGPEFLTYFQNEAQLEKSRLLSDRFSAERPKGSFSTLEIQRTEQGDSAMYLCASSLGTGGHEQYFGPGTRLTVT.

The V gene is TRBV4-1, the J gene TRBJ2-5; TRBD2 might be the D (5 bases). The V gene's germline CDR1 is MGHRA and CDR2 YSYEKL. V lost 4 bases, J lost 5 bases, and 23 bases lay in between. The CDR3 consists of 17 residues. CDR3 in amino acids: CASSLSGQANRGETQYF. In nucleotides, the CDR3 is TGCGCCAGCAGCCTTTCAGGCCAGGCGAACCGAGGGGAGACCCAGTACTTC.

The CDR3 region has the DNA TGCAGCGTTGAAAAACATGATGATACGCAGTATTTT. Translating gives CSVEKHDDTQYF. The chain employs TRBV29-1 and TRBJ2-3; D unclear. The CDR3 extends over 12 amino acids. The germline V and J ends were trimmed by 2 bases and 6 bases, with 9 bases remaining between them. The germline V gene has CDR1 SQVTM and CDR2 ANQGSEA.

Note on this clonotype: A much larger clone lies a single base off, so this may be a read error. This rearrangement joins TRBV28 to TRBJ2-6; D is perhaps TRBD1 (5 bases). The CDR3 has 14 amino acids. CDR1 and CDR2 (germline): MDHEN, SYDVKM. In DNA form, the CDR3 reads TGTGCCAGGCAGACAGAGTCTGGGGCCAACGTCCCGACTTTC. Protein: CARQTESGANVPTF.

This clonotype has ten or more counts. The CDR3 spells CASSLASGYEQYF. DNA of the CDR3: TGCGCCAGCAGCTTGGCTAGCGGGTACGAGCAGTACTTC. The chain links TRBV5-1 to TRBJ2-7; the match to TRBD2 covers 8 bases. Trimming cost V 0 bases and J 4 bases; bases outside gene matches: 0. CDR1 is SGHRS and CDR2 is YFSETQ in the germline V gene. CDR3 size: 13 residues.